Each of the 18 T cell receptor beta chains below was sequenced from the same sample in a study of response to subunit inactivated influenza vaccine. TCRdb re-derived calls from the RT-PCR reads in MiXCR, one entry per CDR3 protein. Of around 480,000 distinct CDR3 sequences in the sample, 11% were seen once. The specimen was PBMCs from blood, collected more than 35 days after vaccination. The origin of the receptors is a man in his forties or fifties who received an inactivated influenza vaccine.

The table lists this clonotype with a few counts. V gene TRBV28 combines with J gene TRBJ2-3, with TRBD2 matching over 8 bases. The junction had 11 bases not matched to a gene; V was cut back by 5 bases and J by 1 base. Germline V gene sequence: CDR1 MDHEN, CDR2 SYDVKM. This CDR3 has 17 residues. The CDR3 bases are TGTGCCAGCAGTCCCCCCCGCGGGAGGTTTGGCACAGATACGCAGTATTTT. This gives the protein CASSPPRGRFGTDTQYF.

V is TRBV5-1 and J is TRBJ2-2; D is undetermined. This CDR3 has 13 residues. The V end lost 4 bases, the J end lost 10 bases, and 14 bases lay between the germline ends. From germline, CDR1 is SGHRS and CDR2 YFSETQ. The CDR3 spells CASSEHRSSELFF. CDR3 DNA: TGCGCCAGCAGCGAACACCGATCCTCGGAGCTGTTTTTT. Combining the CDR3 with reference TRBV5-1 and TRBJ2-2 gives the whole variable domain KAGVTQTPRYLIKTRGQQVTLSCSPISGHRSVSWYQQTPGQGLQFLFEYFSETQRNKGNFPGRFSGRQFSNSRSEMNVSTLELGDSALYLCASSEHRSSELFFGEGSRLTVL.

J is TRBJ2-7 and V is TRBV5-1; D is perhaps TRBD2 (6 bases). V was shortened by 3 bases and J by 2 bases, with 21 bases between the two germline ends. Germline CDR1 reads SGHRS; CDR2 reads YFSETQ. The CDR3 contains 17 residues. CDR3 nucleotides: TGCGCCAGCAGCTCGACCGTCGCAGGGTCGGGGGCCTACGAGCAGTACTTC. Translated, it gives CASSSTVAGSGAYEQYF.

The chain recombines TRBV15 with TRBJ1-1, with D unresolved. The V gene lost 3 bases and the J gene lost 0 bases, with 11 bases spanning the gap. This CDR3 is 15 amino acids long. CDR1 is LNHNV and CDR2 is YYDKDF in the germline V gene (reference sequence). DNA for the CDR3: TGTGCCACCAGCAGGGGAGGGCGGCTGAACACTGAAGCTTTCTTT. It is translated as CATSRGGRLNTEAFF. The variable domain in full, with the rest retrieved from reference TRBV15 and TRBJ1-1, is DAMVIQNPRYQVTQFGKPVTLSCSQTLNHNVMYWYQQKSSQAPKLLFHYYDKDFNNEADTPDNFQSRRPNTSFCFLDIRSPGLGDTAMYLCATSRGGRLNTEAFFGQGTRLTVV.

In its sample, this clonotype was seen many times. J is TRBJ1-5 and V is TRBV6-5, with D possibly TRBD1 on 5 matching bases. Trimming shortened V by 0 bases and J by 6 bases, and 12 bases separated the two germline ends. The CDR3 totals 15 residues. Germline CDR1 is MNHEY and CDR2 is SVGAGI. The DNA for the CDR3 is TGTGCCAGCAGTTACTCGGGCGGGGCTAGTCAGCCCCAGCATTTT. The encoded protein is CASSYSGGASQPQHF.

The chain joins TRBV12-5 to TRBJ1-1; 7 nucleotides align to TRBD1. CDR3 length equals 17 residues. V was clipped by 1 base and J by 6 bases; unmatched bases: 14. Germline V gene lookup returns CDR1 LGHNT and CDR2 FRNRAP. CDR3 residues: CASGLAPPGQSFAEAFF. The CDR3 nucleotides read TGTGCTAGTGGTTTGGCCCCTCCGGGACAGTCGTTCGCTGAAGCTTTCTTT.

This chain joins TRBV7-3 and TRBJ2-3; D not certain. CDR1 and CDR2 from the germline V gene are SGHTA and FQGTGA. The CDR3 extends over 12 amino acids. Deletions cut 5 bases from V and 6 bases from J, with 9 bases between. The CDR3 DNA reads TGTGCCAGCAGCGATACCCGGGATACGCAGTATTTT. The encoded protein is CASSDTRDTQYF.

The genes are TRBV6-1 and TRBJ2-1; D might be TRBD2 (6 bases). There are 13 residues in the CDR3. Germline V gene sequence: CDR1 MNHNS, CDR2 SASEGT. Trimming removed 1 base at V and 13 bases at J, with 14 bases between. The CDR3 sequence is CASSEGGDPIQFF. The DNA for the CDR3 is TGTGCCAGCAGTGAAGGGGGGGATCCCATCCAGTTCTTC.

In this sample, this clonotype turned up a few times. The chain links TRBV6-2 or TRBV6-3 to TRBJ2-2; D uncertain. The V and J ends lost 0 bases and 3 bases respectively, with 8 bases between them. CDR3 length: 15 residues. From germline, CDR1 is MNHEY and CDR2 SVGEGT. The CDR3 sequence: CASSYSATYTGELFF. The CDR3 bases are TGTGCCAGCAGTTACTCGGCGACCTACACCGGGGAGCTGTTTTTT.

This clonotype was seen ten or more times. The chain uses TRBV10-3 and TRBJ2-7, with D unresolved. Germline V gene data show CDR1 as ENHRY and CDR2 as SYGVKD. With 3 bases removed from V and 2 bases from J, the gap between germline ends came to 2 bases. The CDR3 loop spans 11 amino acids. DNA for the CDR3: TGTGCCATCAGTGACACCTACGAGCAGTACTTC. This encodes CAISDTYEQYF.

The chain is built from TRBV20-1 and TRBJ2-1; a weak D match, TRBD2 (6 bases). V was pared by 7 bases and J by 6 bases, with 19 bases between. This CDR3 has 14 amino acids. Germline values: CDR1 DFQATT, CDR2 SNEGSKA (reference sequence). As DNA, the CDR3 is TGCAGTGGTAGGGGACTCCGCGGTGTCAATGAGCAGTTCTTC. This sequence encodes CSGRGLRGVNEQFF.

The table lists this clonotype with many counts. Written as DNA, the CDR3 is TGCAGCGTCTCCTGGAACACTGAAGCTTTCTTT. It is translated as CSVSWNTEAFF. This chain links TRBV29-1 with TRBJ1-1; D gene unclear. CDR1 and CDR2 from the germline V gene are SQVTM and ANQGSEA. Trimming left V 6 bases short and J 1 base short, with 6 bases between. The CDR3 loop spans 11 amino acids.

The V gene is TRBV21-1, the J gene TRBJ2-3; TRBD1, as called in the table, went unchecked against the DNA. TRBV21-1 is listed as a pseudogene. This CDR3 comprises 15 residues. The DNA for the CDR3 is TGTGCCAGCAGCCCCGGATTCTCAGCCGTAGATACGCAGTATTTT. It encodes CASSPGFSAVDTQYF.

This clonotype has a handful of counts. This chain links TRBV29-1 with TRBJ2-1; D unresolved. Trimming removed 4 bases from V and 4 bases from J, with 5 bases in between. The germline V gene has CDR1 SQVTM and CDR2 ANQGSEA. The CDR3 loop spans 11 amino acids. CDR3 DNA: TGCAGCGTTGCCCCATACAATGAGCAGTTCTTC. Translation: CSVAPYNEQFF.

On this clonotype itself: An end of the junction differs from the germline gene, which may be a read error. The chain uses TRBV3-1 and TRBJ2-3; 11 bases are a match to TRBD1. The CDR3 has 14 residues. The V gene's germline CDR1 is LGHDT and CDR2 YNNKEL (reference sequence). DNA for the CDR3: TGTGCCAGCAGTCCTTCTGGACAGGGGGCTCCAGGGGATTTT. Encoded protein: CASSPSGQGAPGDF.

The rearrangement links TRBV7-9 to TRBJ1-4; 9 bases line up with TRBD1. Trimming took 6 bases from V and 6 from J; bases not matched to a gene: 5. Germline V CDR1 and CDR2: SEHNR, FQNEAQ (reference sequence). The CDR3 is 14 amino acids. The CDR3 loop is CASSRGQGDEKLFF. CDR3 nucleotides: TGTGCCAGCAGTCGGGGACAGGGAGATGAAAAACTGTTTTTT.

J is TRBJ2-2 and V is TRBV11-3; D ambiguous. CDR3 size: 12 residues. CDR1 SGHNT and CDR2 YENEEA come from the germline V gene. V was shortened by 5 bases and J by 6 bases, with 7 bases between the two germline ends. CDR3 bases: TGTGCCAGCAGCCCCTGGTCCGGGGAGCTGTTTTTT. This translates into CASSPWSGELFF.

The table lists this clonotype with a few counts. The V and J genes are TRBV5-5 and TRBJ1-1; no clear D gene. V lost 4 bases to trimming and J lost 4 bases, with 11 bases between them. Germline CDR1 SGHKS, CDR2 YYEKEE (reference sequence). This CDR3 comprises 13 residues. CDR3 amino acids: CASSLPLGTEAFF. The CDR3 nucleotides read TGTGCCAGCAGCCTACCCCTGGGCACTGAAGCTTTCTTT.